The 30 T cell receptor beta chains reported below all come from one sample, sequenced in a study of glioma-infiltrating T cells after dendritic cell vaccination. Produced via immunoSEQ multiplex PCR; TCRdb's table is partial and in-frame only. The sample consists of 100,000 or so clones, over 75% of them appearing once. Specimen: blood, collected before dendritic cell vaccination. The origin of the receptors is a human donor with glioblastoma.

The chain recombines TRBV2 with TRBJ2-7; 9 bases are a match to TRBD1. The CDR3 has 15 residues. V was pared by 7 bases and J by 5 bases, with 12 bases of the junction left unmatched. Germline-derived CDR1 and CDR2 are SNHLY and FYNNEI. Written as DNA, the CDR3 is TGTGCCAGCAACCACGGGACAGGGAGTACCAACGAGCAGTACTTC. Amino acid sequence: CASNHGTGSTNEQYF.

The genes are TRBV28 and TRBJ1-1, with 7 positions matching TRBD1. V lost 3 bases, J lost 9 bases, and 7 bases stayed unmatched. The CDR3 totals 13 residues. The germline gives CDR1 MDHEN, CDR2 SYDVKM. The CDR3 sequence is CASSFWDRVKAFF. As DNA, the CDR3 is TGTGCCAGCAGTTTCTGGGACAGAGTAAAAGCTTTCTTT. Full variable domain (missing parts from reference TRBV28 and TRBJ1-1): DVKVTQSSRYLVKRTGEKVFLECVQDMDHENMFWYRQDPGLGLRLIYFSYDVKMKEKGDIPEGYSVSREKKERFSLILESASTNQTSMYLCASSFWDRVKAFFGQGTRLTVV.

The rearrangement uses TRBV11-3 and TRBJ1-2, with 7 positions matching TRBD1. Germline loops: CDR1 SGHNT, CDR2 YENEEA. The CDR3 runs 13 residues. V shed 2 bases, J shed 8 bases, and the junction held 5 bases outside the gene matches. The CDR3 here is CASSLSGQIGYTF. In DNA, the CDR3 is TGTGCCAGCAGCTTATCGGGACAGATCGGCTACACCTTC.

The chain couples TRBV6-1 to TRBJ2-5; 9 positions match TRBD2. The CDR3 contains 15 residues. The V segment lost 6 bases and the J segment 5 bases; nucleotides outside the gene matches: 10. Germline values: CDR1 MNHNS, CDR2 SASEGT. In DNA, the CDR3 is TGTGCCAGCAGAGCCGGGACTAGCCAGGGGGAGACCCAGTACTTC. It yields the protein CASRAGTSQGETQYF.

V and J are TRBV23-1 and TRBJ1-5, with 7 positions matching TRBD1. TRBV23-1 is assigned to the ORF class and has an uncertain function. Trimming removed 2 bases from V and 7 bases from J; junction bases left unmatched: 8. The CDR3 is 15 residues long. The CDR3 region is CASSQPRGAGQPQHF. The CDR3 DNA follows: TGCGCCAGCAGTCAACCCAGGGGGGCTGGACAGCCCCAGCATTTT.

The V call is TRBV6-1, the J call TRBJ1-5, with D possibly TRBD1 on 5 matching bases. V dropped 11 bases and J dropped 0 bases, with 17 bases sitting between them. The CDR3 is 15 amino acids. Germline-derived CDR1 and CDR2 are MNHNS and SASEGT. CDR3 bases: TGTGCCGGGGGGGTACAGGAAGATAGCAATCAGCCCCAGCATTTT. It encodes CAGGVQEDSNQPQHF.

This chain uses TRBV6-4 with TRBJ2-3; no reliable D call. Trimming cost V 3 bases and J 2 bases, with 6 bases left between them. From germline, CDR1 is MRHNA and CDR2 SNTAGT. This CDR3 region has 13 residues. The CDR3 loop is CASSDRVTDTQYF. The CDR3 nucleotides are TGTGCCAGCAGTGATAGAGTCACAGATACGCAGTATTTT.

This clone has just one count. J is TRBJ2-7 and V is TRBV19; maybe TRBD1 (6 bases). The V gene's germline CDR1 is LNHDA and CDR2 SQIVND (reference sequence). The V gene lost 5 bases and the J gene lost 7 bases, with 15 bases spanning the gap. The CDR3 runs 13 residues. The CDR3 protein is CASSHATGTEQYF. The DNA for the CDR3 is TGTGCCAGTAGTCACGCGACAGGTACGGAGCAGTACTTC.

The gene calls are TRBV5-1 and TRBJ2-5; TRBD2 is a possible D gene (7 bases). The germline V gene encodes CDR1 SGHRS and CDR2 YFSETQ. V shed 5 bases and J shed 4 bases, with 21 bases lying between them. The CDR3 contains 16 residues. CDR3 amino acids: CASSRGGSPGVETQYF. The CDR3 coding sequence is TGCGCCAGCAGTCGCGGGGGCTCCCCGGGGGTAGAGACCCAGTACTTC. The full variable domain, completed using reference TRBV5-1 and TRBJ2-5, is KAGVTQTPRYLIKTRGQQVTLSCSPISGHRSVSWYQQTPGQGLQFLFEYFSETQRNKGNFPGRFSGRQFSNSRSEMNVSTLELGDSALYLCASSRGGSPGVETQYFGPGTRLLVL.

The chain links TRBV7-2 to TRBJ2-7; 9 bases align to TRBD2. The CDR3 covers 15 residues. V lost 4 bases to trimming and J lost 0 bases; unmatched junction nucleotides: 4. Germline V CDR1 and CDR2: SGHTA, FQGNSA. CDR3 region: CASSWLAGNSYEQYF. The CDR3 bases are TGTGCCAGCAGCTGGCTAGCGGGAAACTCCTACGAGCAGTACTTC.

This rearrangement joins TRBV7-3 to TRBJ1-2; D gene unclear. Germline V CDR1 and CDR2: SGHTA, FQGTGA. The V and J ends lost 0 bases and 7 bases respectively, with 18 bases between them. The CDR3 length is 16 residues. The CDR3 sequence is CASSLTVNDFFGGYTF. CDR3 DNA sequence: TGTGCCAGCAGCTTAACGGTTAATGACTTCTTCGGTGGCTACACCTTC.

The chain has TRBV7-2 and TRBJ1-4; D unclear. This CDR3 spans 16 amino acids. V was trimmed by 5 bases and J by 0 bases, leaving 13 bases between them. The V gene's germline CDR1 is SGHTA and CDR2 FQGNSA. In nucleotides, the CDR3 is TGTGCCAGCAGCCCCCGATTAGAGGCAACTAATGAAAAACTGTTTTTT. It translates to CASSPRLEATNEKLFF.

The CDR3 region is CASRPRGGQVGELFF. The CDR3 DNA is TGTGCCAGCAGGCCCCGGGGGGGGCAGGTCGGGGAGCTGTTTTTT. The rearrangement links TRBV6-5 to TRBJ2-2, with 8 bases fitting TRBD2. V gave up 6 bases and J gave up 7 bases; unmatched junction bases: 10. This CDR3 spans 15 amino acids. The germline gives CDR1 MNHEY, CDR2 SVGAGI.

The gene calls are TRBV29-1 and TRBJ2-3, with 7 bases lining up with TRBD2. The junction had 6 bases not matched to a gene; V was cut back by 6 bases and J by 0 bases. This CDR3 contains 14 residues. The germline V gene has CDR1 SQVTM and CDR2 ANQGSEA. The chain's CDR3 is CSVGGRTSTDTQYF. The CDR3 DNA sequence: TGCAGCGTGGGGGGGAGAACTAGCACAGATACGCAGTATTTT.

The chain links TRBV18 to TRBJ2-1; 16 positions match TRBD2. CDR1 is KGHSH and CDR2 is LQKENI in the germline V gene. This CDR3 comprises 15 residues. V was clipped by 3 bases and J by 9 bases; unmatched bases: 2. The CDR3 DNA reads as TGTGCCAGCTCACCTGGGACTAGCGGGGGGGGTGAGCAGTTCTTC. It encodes CASSPGTSGGGEQFF. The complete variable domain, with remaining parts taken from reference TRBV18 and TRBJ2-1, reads NAGVMQNPRHLVRRRGQEARLRCSPMKGHSHVYWYRQLPEEGLKFMVYLQKENIIDESGMPKERFSAEFPKEGPSILRIQQVVRGDSAAYFCASSPGTSGGGEQFFGPGTRLTVL.

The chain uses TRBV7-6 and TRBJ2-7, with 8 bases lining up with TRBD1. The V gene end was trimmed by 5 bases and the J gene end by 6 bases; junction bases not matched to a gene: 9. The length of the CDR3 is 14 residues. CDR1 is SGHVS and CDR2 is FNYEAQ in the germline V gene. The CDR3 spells CASSPWQGAGEQYF. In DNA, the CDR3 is TGTGCCAGCAGCCCTTGGCAGGGGGCCGGCGAGCAGTACTTC.

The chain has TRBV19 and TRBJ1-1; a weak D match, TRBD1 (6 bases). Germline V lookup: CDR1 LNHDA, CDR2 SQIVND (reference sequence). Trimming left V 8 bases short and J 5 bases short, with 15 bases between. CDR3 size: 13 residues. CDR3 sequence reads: CASRAGVGTEAFF. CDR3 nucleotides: TGTGCCAGTCGAGCAGGGGTGGGAACTGAAGCTTTCTTT.

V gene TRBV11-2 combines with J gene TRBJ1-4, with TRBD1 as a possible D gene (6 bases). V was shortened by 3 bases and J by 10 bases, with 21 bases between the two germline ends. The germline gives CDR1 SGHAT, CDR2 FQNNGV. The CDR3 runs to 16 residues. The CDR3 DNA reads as TGTGCCAGCAGCTTGGGGGGGACACCCGGTGGGGGAAAACTGTTTTTT. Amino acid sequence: CASSLGGTPGGGKLFF. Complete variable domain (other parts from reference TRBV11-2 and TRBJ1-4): EAGVAQSPRYKIIEKRQSVAFWCNPISGHATLYWYQQILGQGPKLLIQFQNNGVVDDSQLPKDRFSAERLKGVDSTLKIQPAKLEDSAVYLCASSLGGTPGGGKLFFGSGTQLSVL.

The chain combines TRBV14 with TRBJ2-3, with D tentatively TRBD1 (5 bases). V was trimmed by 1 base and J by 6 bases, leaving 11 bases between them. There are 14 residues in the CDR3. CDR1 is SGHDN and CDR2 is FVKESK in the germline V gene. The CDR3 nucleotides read TGTGCCAGCAGCCAAGGGTGGGGCAGGGATACGCAGTATTTT. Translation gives CASSQGWGRDTQYF.

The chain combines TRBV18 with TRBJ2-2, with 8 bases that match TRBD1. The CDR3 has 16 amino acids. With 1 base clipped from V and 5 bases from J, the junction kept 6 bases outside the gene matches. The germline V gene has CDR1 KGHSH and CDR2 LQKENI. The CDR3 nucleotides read TGTGCCAGCTCACCACTCTCAGGGGGCTTAACCGGGGAGCTGTTTTTT. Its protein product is CASSPLSGGLTGELFF. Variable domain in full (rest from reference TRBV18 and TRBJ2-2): NAGVMQNPRHLVRRRGQEARLRCSPMKGHSHVYWYRQLPEEGLKFMVYLQKENIIDESGMPKERFSAEFPKEGPSILRIQQVVRGDSAAYFCASSPLSGGLTGELFFGEGSRLTVL.

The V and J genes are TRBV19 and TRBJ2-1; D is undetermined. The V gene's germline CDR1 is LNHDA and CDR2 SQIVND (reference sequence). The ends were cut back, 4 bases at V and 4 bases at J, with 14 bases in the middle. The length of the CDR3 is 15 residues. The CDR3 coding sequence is TGTGCCAGTAGTAAAGGCAGGCCATCGTACAATGAGCAGTTCTTC. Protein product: CASSKGRPSYNEQFF.

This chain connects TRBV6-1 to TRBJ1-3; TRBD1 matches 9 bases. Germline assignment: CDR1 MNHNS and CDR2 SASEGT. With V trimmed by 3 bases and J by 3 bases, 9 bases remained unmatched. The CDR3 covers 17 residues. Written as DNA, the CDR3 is TGTGCCAGCAGTGATCGTGCCGCGGGACAGGGTGGAAACACCATATATTTT. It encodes CASSDRAAGQGGNTIYF.

CDR3 residues: CASSIVSGASQETQYF. The DNA of the CDR3 is TGTGCCAGTAGTATAGTTAGCGGGGCGTCGCAAGAGACCCAGTACTTC. This rearrangement joins TRBV19 to TRBJ2-5; 8 nucleotides align to TRBD2. CDR3 size: 16 residues. The V gene end was trimmed by 1 base and the J gene end by 2 bases; junction bases not matched to a gene: 6. Germline V lookup: CDR1 LNHDA, CDR2 SQIVND (reference sequence). Supplemented by reference TRBV19 and TRBJ2-5, the full variable domain reads DGGITQSPKYLFRKEGQNVTLSCEQNLNHDAMYWYRQDPGQGLRLIYYSQIVNDFQKGDIAEGYSVSREKKESFPLTVTSAQKNPTAFYLCASSIVSGASQETQYFGPGTRLLVL.

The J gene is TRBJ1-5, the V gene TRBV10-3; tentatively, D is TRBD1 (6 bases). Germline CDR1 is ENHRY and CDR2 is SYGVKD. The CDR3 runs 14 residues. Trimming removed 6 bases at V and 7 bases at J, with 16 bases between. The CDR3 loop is CAISPGQGSQPQHF. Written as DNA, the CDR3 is TGTGCCATCAGCCCCGGGCAGGGGAGCCAGCCCCAGCATTTT.

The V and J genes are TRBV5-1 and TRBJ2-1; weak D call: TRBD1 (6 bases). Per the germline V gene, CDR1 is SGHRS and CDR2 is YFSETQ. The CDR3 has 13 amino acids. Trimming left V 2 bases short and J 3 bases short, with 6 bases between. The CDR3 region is CASSFRGYNEQFF. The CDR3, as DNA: TGCGCCAGCAGCTTCAGGGGCTACAATGAGCAGTTCTTC.

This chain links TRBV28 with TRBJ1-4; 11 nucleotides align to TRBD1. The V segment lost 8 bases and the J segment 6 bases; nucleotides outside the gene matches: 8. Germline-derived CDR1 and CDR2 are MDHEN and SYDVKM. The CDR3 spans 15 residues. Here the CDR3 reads CASDGQGAQYEKLFF. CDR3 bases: TGTGCCAGCGATGGACAGGGGGCGCAGTATGAAAAACTGTTTTTT.

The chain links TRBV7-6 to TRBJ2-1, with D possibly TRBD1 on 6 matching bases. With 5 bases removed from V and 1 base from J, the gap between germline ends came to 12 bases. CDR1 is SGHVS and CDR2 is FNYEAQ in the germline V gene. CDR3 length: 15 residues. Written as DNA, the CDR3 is TGTGCCAGCAGCCCCAACAGGGAGTCCTACAATGAGCAGTTCTTC. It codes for CASSPNRESYNEQFF.

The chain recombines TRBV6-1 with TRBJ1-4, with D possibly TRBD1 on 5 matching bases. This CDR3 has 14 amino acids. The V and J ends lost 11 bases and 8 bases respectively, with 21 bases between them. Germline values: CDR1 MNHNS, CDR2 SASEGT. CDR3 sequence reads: CAGGTQGTSEKLFF. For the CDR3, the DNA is TGTGCCGGAGGGACGCAGGGTACATCGGAAAAACTGTTTTTT.

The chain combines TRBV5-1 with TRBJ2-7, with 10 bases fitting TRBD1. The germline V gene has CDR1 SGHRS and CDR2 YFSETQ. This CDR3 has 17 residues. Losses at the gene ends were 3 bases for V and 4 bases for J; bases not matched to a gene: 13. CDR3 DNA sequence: TGCGCCAGCAGCTCCTTGAACCGGGACAGGGGTCTTTACGAGCAGTACTTC. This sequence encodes CASSSLNRDRGLYEQYF.

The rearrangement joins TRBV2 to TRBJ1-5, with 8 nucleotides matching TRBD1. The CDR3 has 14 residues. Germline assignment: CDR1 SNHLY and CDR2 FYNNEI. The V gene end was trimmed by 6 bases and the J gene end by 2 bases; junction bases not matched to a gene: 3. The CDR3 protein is CASRKTGGNQPQHF. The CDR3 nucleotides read TGTGCCAGCAGGAAGACAGGGGGCAATCAGCCCCAGCATTTT.